These 30 T cell receptor beta chains originate from one sample sequenced in a study of T cell responses to AZD1222 COVID-19 vaccine. The repertoire was sequenced with immunoSEQ multiplex PCR; TCRdb's copy has only in-frame clones and lacks some. The sample carries more than 150,000 clones, around 90% recorded once. Sequences were derived from peripheral blood, sampled on day 0 of AZD1222 vaccination. The source is an adult in good health.

Only one count was recorded for this clone. The chain has TRBV24-1 and TRBJ1-2; D is possibly TRBD1 (5 bases). The CDR3 runs 16 residues. Germline V gene sequence: CDR1 KGHDR, CDR2 SFDVKD. Trimming took 4 bases from V and 4 from J, leaving 18 bases between them. The CDR3 DNA reads TGTGCCACCAGTGACCCTGGGTTGGAGGGGACCTATGGCTACACCTTC. Residues: CATSDPGLEGTYGYTF.

This chain joins TRBV27 and TRBJ1-6; the D is unclear. There are 14 residues in the CDR3. V lost 5 bases and J 4 bases, leaving 9 bases between the germline ends. The germline CDR1 and CDR2 sequences are MNHEY and SMNVEV (reference sequence). CDR3 in amino acids: CASSPTAYNSPLHF. The CDR3 nucleotides are TGTGCCAGCAGTCCAACAGCTTATAATTCACCCCTCCACTTT.

This clone was recorded only once. The CDR3 nucleotides are TGTGCCAGCAGCCTCTCCGGGACAGGGGAACATGGCTACACCTTC. It is translated as CASSLSGTGEHGYTF. The chain links TRBV9 to TRBJ1-2; 10 nucleotides align to TRBD1. J was trimmed by 6 bases and V by 4 bases; bases with no gene match: 9. The CDR3 extends over 15 amino acids. The V gene's germline CDR1 is SGDLS and CDR2 YYNGEE. Full variable domain (outside the CDR3, taken from reference TRBV9 and TRBJ1-2): DSGVTQTPKHLITATGQRVTLRCSPRSGDLSVYWYQQSLDQGLQFLIQYYNGEERAKGNILERFSAQQFPDLHSELNLSSLELGDSALYFCASSLSGTGEHGYTFGSGTRLTVV.

This clone was detected only once. CDR3 bases: TGTGCCAGCAGCTCCCAGGGGGGACGACCAAATGAAAAACTGTTTTTT. This codes for CASSSQGGRPNEKLFF. The V gene is TRBV5-6, the J gene TRBJ1-4, with 7 nucleotides matching TRBD1. The germline V gene encodes CDR1 SGHDT and CDR2 YYEEEE. V was pared by 3 bases and J by 5 bases, with 10 bases of the junction left unmatched. This CDR3 has 16 residues.

The chain employs TRBV10-3 and TRBJ1-4; 7 bases match TRBD1. Unmatched junction bases numbered 7, after V lost 10 bases and J lost 5 bases. This CDR3 has 13 amino acids. Germline V lookup: CDR1 ENHRY, CDR2 SYGVKD. The CDR3 spells CATRQGENEKLFF. In nucleotides, the CDR3 is TGTGCCACCCGACAGGGCGAGAATGAAAAACTGTTTTTT.

The rearrangement links TRBV15 to TRBJ1-2; D is uncertain. Germline CDR1 reads LNHNV; CDR2 reads YYDKDF (reference sequence). This CDR3 region has 12 residues. V lost 5 bases, J lost 2 bases, and 6 bases lay in between. The CDR3 is CATSAQNYGYTF. Written as DNA, the CDR3 is TGTGCCACCAGCGCCCAGAACTATGGCTACACCTTC.

CDR3: CASSLEGTGGKLFF. Written as DNA, the CDR3 is TGTGCCAGCAGCTTAGAGGGGACAGGGGGAAAACTGTTTTTT. This chain joins TRBV7-2 and TRBJ1-4, with 11 bases fitting TRBD1. The germline V gene has CDR1 SGHTA and CDR2 FQGNSA. The CDR3 length is 14 residues. V lost 1 base, J lost 10 bases, and 2 bases stayed unmatched.

The chain couples TRBV4-1 to TRBJ2-7; TRBD2 matches 11 bases. The CDR3 length is 15 residues. Germline V gene sequence: CDR1 MGHRA, CDR2 YSYEKL. The V and J ends lost 1 base and 5 bases, in that order; junction bases with no gene match: 4. This chain's CDR3 is CASSQALAGENEQYF. The CDR3 DNA reads TGCGCCAGCAGCCAAGCACTAGCGGGAGAAAACGAGCAGTACTTC.

V and J are TRBV6-2 or TRBV6-3 and TRBJ1-5, with D possibly TRBD1 on 5 matching bases. The CDR3 has 15 residues. Germline CDR1 and CDR2: MNHEY and SVGEGT. V lost 3 bases, J lost 0 bases, and 9 bases lay in between. CDR3 sequence reads: CASSYAGNSNQPQHF. The CDR3 bases are TGTGCCAGCAGTTATGCAGGGAATAGCAATCAGCCCCAGCATTTT.

The rearrangement joins TRBV28 to TRBJ2-7, with D possibly matching TRBD1 (5 bases). The CDR3 has 14 residues. Germline CDR1 reads MDHEN; CDR2 reads SYDVKM. V dropped 3 bases and J dropped 2 bases, with 11 bases sitting between them. The CDR3 loop is CASSFQTVTYEQYF. CDR3 DNA sequence: TGTGCCAGCAGTTTCCAGACAGTTACCTACGAGCAGTACTTC.

The chain carries TRBV28 and TRBJ2-4, with 7 bases aligning to TRBD2. Germline V gene sequence: CDR1 MDHEN, CDR2 SYDVKM. The V and J ends lost 2 bases and 0 bases, in that order; junction bases with no gene match: 4. The CDR3 extends over 16 amino acids. The CDR3 sequence is CASSLGGGLAKNIQYF. CDR3 nucleotide sequence: TGTGCCAGCAGTTTAGGGGGGGGACTAGCCAAAAACATTCAGTACTTC.

CDR3 in amino acids: CASSRQSGSREQYF. CDR3 sequence (DNA): TGCGCCAGCAGCCGTCAAAGCGGTTCGCGCGAGCAGTACTTC. V is TRBV4-1 and J is TRBJ2-7, with TRBD2 as a possible D gene (5 bases). The germline gives CDR1 MGHRA, CDR2 YSYEKL. The CDR3 covers 14 residues. The V gene lost 4 bases and the J gene lost 6 bases, with 16 bases spanning the gap.

J is TRBJ2-1 and V is TRBV4-1; tentative D call: TRBD2 (6 bases). V was pared by 1 base and J by 10 bases, with 17 bases between. The CDR3 is 15 residues long. The germline V gene has CDR1 MGHRA and CDR2 YSYEKL. In nucleotides, the CDR3 is TGCGCCAGCAGCCAAGGAGGAGGGCCCTTGGAGGAGCAGTTCTTC. Translation: CASSQGGGPLEEQFF.

This clone was seen just once. The chain joins TRBV19 to TRBJ1-5, with D tentatively TRBD1 (6 bases). The V gene lost 11 bases and the J gene lost 6 bases, with 14 bases spanning the gap. The CDR3 spans 12 residues. Per germline, CDR1 LNHDA and CDR2 SQIVND (reference sequence). The CDR3 is CAVRGGSQPQHF. In DNA, the CDR3 is TGTGCCGTAAGAGGGGGTTCTCAGCCCCAGCATTTT.

DNA of the CDR3: TGCGCCAGCAGCCAAGATCGGGTCCAGGGGGCCATGCGTGAAAAACTGTTTTTT. This encodes CASSQDRVQGAMREKLFF. The V call is TRBV4-3, the J call TRBJ1-4; 8 positions agree with TRBD1. Germline V gives CDR1 LGHNA, CDR2 YSLEER. The junction had 13 bases not matched to a gene; V was cut back by 0 bases and J by 7 bases. The CDR3 loop spans 18 amino acids.

The V gene is TRBV12-5, the J gene TRBJ2-5; D might be TRBD2 (7 bases). Trimming left V 9 bases short and J 2 bases short, with 19 bases between. The CDR3 loop spans 15 amino acids. Germline CDR1 and CDR2: LGHNT and FRNRAP. The CDR3 reads CARALGGGRQETQYF. The CDR3 DNA is TGTGCTAGAGCCCTGGGGGGCGGGAGACAAGAGACCCAGTACTTC. Together with reference TRBV12-5 and TRBJ2-5, the CDR3 gives the full variable domain: DARVTQTPRHKVTEMGQEVTMRCQPILGHNTVFWYRQTMMQGLELLAYFRNRAPLDDSGMPKDRFSAEMPDATLATLKIQPSEPRDSAVYFCARALGGGRQETQYFGPGTRLLVL.

The CDR3, as DNA: TGTGCCAGTGAAGTTGGACAGTTCGGGGGGAACACTGAAGCTTTCTTT. Residues: CASEVGQFGGNTEAFF. The chain joins TRBV11-2 to TRBJ1-1; D is possibly TRBD1 (6 bases). The CDR3 has 16 residues. The ends were cut back, 9 bases at V and 1 base at J, with 21 bases in the middle. The germline CDR1 and CDR2 sequences are SGHAT and FQNNGV. Based on the CDR3 plus reference TRBV11-2 and TRBJ1-1, the full variable domain is EAGVAQSPRYKIIEKRQSVAFWCNPISGHATLYWYQQILGQGPKLLIQFQNNGVVDDSQLPKDRFSAERLKGVDSTLKIQPAKLEDSAVYLCASEVGQFGGNTEAFFGQGTRLTVV.

V usage is TRBV2 and J usage is TRBJ1-1; no reliable D call. Germline V gene sequence: CDR1 SNHLY, CDR2 FYNNEI. Trimming took 6 bases from V and 0 from J, leaving 8 bases between them. The CDR3 consists of 13 residues. The CDR3 DNA is TGTGCCAGCAGCTCCACCATGAACACTGAAGCTTTCTTT. Protein sequence: CASSSTMNTEAFF.

Note on this clone: One junction end does not reproduce the germline sequence, and a read error may be involved. The CDR3 is CANSQDLQRPNTGELFF. In DNA form, the CDR3 reads TGTGCCAACAGCCAAGATTTACAGCGCCCCAACACCGGGGAGCTGTTTTTT. The chain recombines TRBV3-1 (or the pseudogene TRBV3-2) with TRBJ2-2; D is undetermined. The CDR3 extends over 17 amino acids. The germline V gene has CDR1 LGHDT and CDR2 YNNKEL (reference sequence).

V gene TRBV7-6 combines with J gene TRBJ2-1, with 12 positions matching TRBD2. Looked up from germline, CDR1 is SGHVS and CDR2 is FNYEAQ. The CDR3 totals 15 residues. Trimming at V came to 2 bases and at J to 9 bases, leaving 5 bases not matched to a gene. CDR3 loop: CASSLSLAGGAEQFF. The CDR3 DNA is TGTGCCAGCAGCTTATCTCTAGCGGGAGGGGCTGAGCAGTTCTTC.

The chain has TRBV18 and TRBJ2-1; TRBD1 is a possible D gene (6 bases). Looked up from germline, CDR1 is KGHSH and CDR2 is LQKENI. The CDR3 contains 17 residues. Trimming removed 0 bases from V and 3 bases from J, with 15 bases in between. CDR3 bases: TGTGCCAGCTCACCACCGTCTAGGACAGTATTCTACAATGAGCAGTTCTTC. This sequence encodes CASSPPSRTVFYNEQFF. The full variable domain, in which reference TRBV18 and TRBJ2-1 provide the parts outside the CDR3, is NAGVMQNPRHLVRRRGQEARLRCSPMKGHSHVYWYRQLPEEGLKFMVYLQKENIIDESGMPKERFSAEFPKEGPSILRIQQVVRGDSAAYFCASSPPSRTVFYNEQFFGPGTRLTVL.

This chain links TRBV9 with TRBJ2-1; TRBD2 matches at 13 bases. Germline assignment: CDR1 SGDLS and CDR2 YYNGEE. The CDR3 is 16 amino acids. V was pared by 1 base and J by 9 bases, with 7 bases of the junction left unmatched. For the CDR3, the DNA is TGTGCCAGCAGCGTATCGGCGGGACTAGCGGGAAGTGAGCAGTTCTTC. It encodes CASSVSAGLAGSEQFF.

As DNA, the CDR3 is TGTGCCTCCAGTGGGCAGCTGAGGGCCCGACAAGAGACCCAGTACTTC. Amino acids: CASSGQLRARQETQYF. The chain uses TRBV10-3 and TRBJ2-5, with a tentative D call TRBD2 (5 bases). The germline V gene encodes CDR1 ENHRY and CDR2 SYGVKD. Trimming cost V 11 bases and J 2 bases, with 24 bases left between them. This CDR3 is built from 16 residues.

The gene calls are TRBV9 and TRBJ2-3, with 9 bases that match TRBD2. Germline V gives CDR1 SGDLS, CDR2 YYNGEE. The CDR3 has 16 amino acids. Trimming removed 0 bases from V and 6 bases from J; junction bases left unmatched: 8. The CDR3 loop reads CASSVDPSGEFDTQYF. DNA of the CDR3: TGTGCCAGCAGCGTAGATCCTAGCGGGGAGTTTGATACGCAGTATTTT.

The chain couples TRBV7-2 to TRBJ2-1, with TRBD2 identical over 12 bases. V trimming: 4 bases; J trimming: 4 bases; junction bases outside the gene matches: 5. There are 16 residues in the CDR3. Germline values: CDR1 SGHTA, CDR2 FQGNSA. This CDR3 reads CASSYVGTSGYNEQFF. CDR3 nucleotide sequence: TGTGCCAGCAGCTACGTCGGGACTAGCGGGTACAATGAGCAGTTCTTC.

The chain combines TRBV11-2 with TRBJ2-5; TRBD1 aligns across 7 bases. The CDR3 totals 14 residues. Unmatched junction bases numbered 8, after V lost 5 bases and J lost 5 bases. Germline values: CDR1 SGHAT, CDR2 FQNNGV. For the CDR3, the DNA is TGTGCCAGCAGCCCACACAGGGGAGTGGAGACCCAGTACTTC. This translates into CASSPHRGVETQYF.

The V call is TRBV4-3, the J call TRBJ1-1; D possibly corresponds to TRBD1 (5 bases). The CDR3 sequence is 15 residues long. Trimming pared 0 bases from V and 8 bases from J, leaving 16 bases between. CDR1 is LGHNA, CDR2 YSLEER, per germline. The CDR3 protein is CASSQDSWGSTEAFF. The CDR3 region has the DNA TGCGCCAGCAGCCAAGATAGTTGGGGGTCCACAGAAGCTTTCTTT.

The chain has TRBV6-5 and TRBJ1-3, with unresolved D. The CDR3 runs to 14 residues. With 2 bases removed from V and 4 bases from J, the gap between germline ends came to 9 bases. Germline loops: CDR1 MNHEY, CDR2 SVGAGI. The CDR3, as DNA: TGTGCCAGCAGTTACGAGACTGGAGGAAACACCATATATTTT. Protein product: CASSYETGGNTIYF.

This chain connects TRBV25-1 to TRBJ1-1; TRBD1 aligns across 7 bases. In germline, CDR1 is MGHDK, CDR2 SYGVNS. The V gene end was trimmed by 3 bases and the J gene end by 5 bases; junction bases not matched to a gene: 6. The CDR3 length is 14 residues. CDR3 residues: CASSDLQGGTEAFF. The CDR3 region has the DNA TGTGCCAGCAGTGATCTTCAGGGGGGAACTGAAGCTTTCTTT.

The rearrangement uses TRBV19 and TRBJ1-3; TRBD1 aligns across 10 bases. V shed 10 bases and J 7 bases; nucleotides not matched to a gene: 13. This CDR3 is 15 amino acids long. Germline CDR1 is LNHDA and CDR2 is SQIVND (reference sequence). CDR3 bases: TGTGCCACCCGGGACAGGGGTAAGGCGGTGAACACCATATATTTT. Translated, it gives CATRDRGKAVNTIYF.